Following are 22 T cell receptor beta chains from one sample sequenced in a study of OX40 agonist ivuxolimab in advanced cancers. Sequencing used immunoSEQ multiplex PCR; TCRdb keeps in-frame clones, though not all of them. The sample lists tens of thousands of clones, around nine tenths occurring once. Specimen: CD4+ or CD8+ T cells sorted from blood, collected in a trial of the OX40 agonist ivuxolimab. The receptor source for this set is an adult with an advanced solid tumor such as melanoma, head and neck, liver or kidney cancer.

This clone occurred once. The chain has TRBV11-2 and TRBJ2-3; a weak D match, TRBD1 (5 bases). With 5 bases removed from V and 1 base from J, the gap between germline ends came to 13 bases. Germline V CDR1 and CDR2: SGHAT, FQNNGV. The length of the CDR3 is 15 residues. Here the CDR3 DNA reads TGTGCCAGCAGCCTACAGGTAATCGGCACAGATACGCAGTATTTT. Translation gives CASSLQVIGTDTQYF.

The CDR3: CASSIRGQGPSGANVLTF. The CDR3 DNA reads as TGTGCCAGTAGTATCAGAGGACAGGGGCCCTCTGGGGCCAACGTCCTGACTTTC. This rearrangement joins TRBV19 to TRBJ2-6; TRBD1 agrees at 9 bases. This CDR3 has 18 amino acids. Losses at the gene ends were 3 bases for V and 0 bases for J; bases not matched to a gene: 6. Germline V gene lookup returns CDR1 LNHDA and CDR2 SQIVND (reference sequence).

This clone was detected a few times. The V and J genes are TRBV29-1 and TRBJ1-2; possibly TRBD1 for D (6 bases). V lost 3 bases and J 4 bases, leaving 15 bases between the germline ends. This CDR3 has 14 amino acids. Germline-derived CDR1 and CDR2 are SQVTM and ANQGSEA. CDR3 residues: CSVDPQGTGYGYTF. The DNA of the CDR3 is TGCAGCGTTGACCCGCAGGGGACGGGCTATGGCTACACCTTC.

The chain couples TRBV5-1 to TRBJ1-1; 7 bases line up with TRBD1. CDR3 length: 15 amino acids. The ends lost 4 bases at V and 1 base at J; junction bases unmatched: 7. Per the germline V gene, CDR1 is SGHRS and CDR2 is YFSETQ. CDR3: CASSHRGPQNTEAFF. The CDR3 DNA sequence: TGCGCCAGCAGCCACAGGGGACCGCAGAACACTGAAGCTTTCTTT.

This clone is a singleton in its sample. The chain employs TRBV6-5 and TRBJ2-2, with unresolved D. The V end was cut by 0 bases, the J end by 5 bases, with 10 bases between. Germline V CDR1 and CDR2: MNHEY, SVGAGI. The CDR3 has 15 amino acids. The CDR3 nucleotides are TGTGCCAGCAGTTACTCGACACGTGCGACCGGGGAGCTGTTTTTT. Translating it yields CASSYSTRATGELFF.

CDR3 nucleotide sequence: TGTGCCAGCTCACCACCGTCCATACCCTACGAGCAGTACTTC. Its protein product is CASSPPSIPYEQYF. The V call is TRBV18, the J call TRBJ2-7; D is uncertain. V was shortened by 0 bases and J by 2 bases, with 8 bases between the two germline ends. The CDR3 runs to 14 residues. Germline assignment: CDR1 KGHSH and CDR2 LQKENI.

The gene calls are TRBV19 and TRBJ1-1; TRBD1 is a possible D gene (6 bases). V was cut by 6 bases and J by 6 bases, with 17 bases left in between. Germline CDR1 LNHDA, CDR2 SQIVND (reference sequence). The CDR3 length is 14 residues. The CDR3 loop is CASRRGRGGSEAFF. CDR3 sequence (DNA): TGTGCCAGTAGAAGGGGGAGGGGTGGCTCTGAAGCTTTCTTT.

This chain connects TRBV7-8 to TRBJ1-1; 7 positions match TRBD1. Germline CDR1 reads SGHVS; CDR2 reads FQNEAQ. With V trimmed by 5 bases and J by 7 bases, 10 bases remained unmatched. CDR3 length: 14 residues. CDR3 sequence: CASSSNRGGVEAFF. The CDR3 DNA sequence: TGTGCCAGCAGCAGCAACAGGGGTGGAGTTGAAGCTTTCTTT.

The CDR3 bases are TGTGCCTGGAGTCCACCAGGGACCGGGGCCAACGTCCTGACTTTC. Its translation is CAWSPPGTGANVLTF. This chain uses TRBV30 with TRBJ2-6; D assignment may be TRBD1 or TRBD2 (5 bases each). Germline V lookup: CDR1 GTSNPN, CDR2 SVGIG (reference sequence). This CDR3 comprises 15 residues. Trimming took off 2 bases at V and 4 bases at J, with 12 bases between the two ends.

The chain has TRBV7-2 and TRBJ2-7; D is unclear. Germline V lookup: CDR1 SGHTA, CDR2 FQGNSA. With 1 base removed from V and 6 bases from J, the gap between germline ends came to 7 bases. The CDR3 has 12 amino acids. The CDR3 DNA reads TGTGCCAGCAGCTTAGAAGCGATCGAGCAGTACTTC. It codes for CASSLEAIEQYF.

This chain links TRBV2 with TRBJ2-7; 10 nucleotides match TRBD1. The CDR3 sequence is 15 residues long. Trimming took 2 bases from V and 3 from J; bases not matched to a gene: 4. Germline-derived CDR1 and CDR2 are SNHLY and FYNNEI. CDR3 region: CASSENGQGVYEQYF. CDR3 sequence (DNA): TGTGCCAGCAGTGAAAACGGACAGGGGGTCTACGAGCAGTACTTC.

The V call is TRBV2, the J call TRBJ2-5, with D hard to call. Germline CDR1 and CDR2: SNHLY and FYNNEI. The V and J ends lost 4 bases and 4 bases respectively, with 4 bases between them. There are 11 residues in the CDR3. The CDR3 coding sequence is TGTGCCAGCAGTGTTGCAGAGACCCAGTACTTC. This encodes CASSVAETQYF.

The chain joins TRBV30 to TRBJ2-1, with TRBD1 as a possible D gene (6 bases). Germline CDR1 and CDR2: GTSNPN and SVGIG (reference sequence). This CDR3 is 13 amino acids long. With 6 bases removed from V and 4 bases from J, the gap between germline ends came to 13 bases. CDR3 sequence (DNA): TGTGCCTGCCTACCAGGACAGTACAATGAGCAGTTCTTC. Amino acids: CACLPGQYNEQFF.

The genes are TRBV7-2 and TRBJ1-1; no reliable D call. This CDR3 comprises 12 residues. Germline CDR1 SGHTA, CDR2 FQGNSA. The V and J ends lost 6 bases and 0 bases respectively, with 5 bases between them. DNA of the CDR3: TGTGCCAGCAGAGTGATGAACACTGAAGCTTTCTTT. This encodes CASRVMNTEAFF.

This rearrangement joins TRBV2 to TRBJ1-5; possibly TRBD1 for D (6 bases). CDR3 size: 15 residues. The V end was cut by 6 bases, the J end by 1 base, with 13 bases between. Germline-derived CDR1 and CDR2 are SNHLY and FYNNEI. The CDR3 here is CASRMRRGSNQPQHF. The CDR3 nucleotides read TGTGCCAGCAGGATGCGAAGGGGGAGCAATCAGCCCCAGCATTTT.

This rearrangement joins TRBV6-4 to TRBJ2-2; TRBD2 aligns across 12 bases. The CDR3 loop spans 14 amino acids. The J segment lost 5 bases and the V segment lost 6 bases, leaving 1 base of the junction unmatched. CDR1 and CDR2 (germline): MRHNA, SNTAGT. The CDR3 coding sequence is TGTGCCAGCAGAGGGACTAGCGGGACCGGGGAGCTGTTTTTT. Amino acids: CASRGTSGTGELFF.

The rearrangement links TRBV19 to TRBJ1-1, with unresolved D. Between the trimmed V and J ends, which lost 3 bases and 5 bases, there was a span of 16 bases. Germline loops: CDR1 LNHDA, CDR2 SQIVND (reference sequence). The CDR3 totals 15 residues. DNA for the CDR3: TGTGCCAGTAGTATGGTGGCACCCGTAGGGACTGAAGCTTTCTTT. Residues: CASSMVAPVGTEAFF.

This chain uses TRBV7-2 with TRBJ2-2; TRBD2 matches 8 bases. This CDR3 has 18 amino acids. V lost 7 bases to trimming and J lost 7 bases; unmatched junction nucleotides: 20. Germline-derived CDR1 and CDR2 are SGHTA and FQGNSA. The DNA of the CDR3 is TGTGCCAGCACCCAAGTAACTAGCGGCCCCGGGGGAGTCGGGGAGCTGTTTTTT. This codes for CASTQVTSGPGGVGELFF.

This clone was seen just once. The rearrangement links TRBV10-2 to TRBJ2-5; tentatively, D is TRBD1 (5 bases). The CDR3 has 14 amino acids. V was cut by 2 bases and J by 3 bases, with 10 bases left in between. Germline CDR1 WSHSY, CDR2 SAAADI. The CDR3 region has the DNA TGCGCCAGCAGTGAGCTCGTACAGGAAGAGACCCAGTACTTC. Translated, it gives CASSELVQEETQYF.

The V call is TRBV19, the J call TRBJ1-2; TRBD1 is a possible D gene (5 bases). V was clipped by 0 bases and J by 4 bases, with 15 bases between them. This CDR3 is 16 amino acids long. The germline gives CDR1 LNHDA, CDR2 SQIVND (reference sequence). The CDR3: CASSIDHGGRGYGYTF. The CDR3 DNA reads TGTGCCAGTAGTATAGATCATGGGGGACGTGGCTATGGCTACACCTTC.

The gene calls are TRBV2 and TRBJ2-2; TRBD2 matches 7 bases. This CDR3 region has 15 residues. The V and J ends lost 6 bases and 5 bases, in that order; junction bases with no gene match: 9. Germline CDR1 is SNHLY and CDR2 is FYNNEI. In nucleotides, the CDR3 is TGTGCCAGCAGCCCCTCACTAGCGCCGACCGGGGAGCTGTTTTTT. Protein product: CASSPSLAPTGELFF.

This clone was seen only a few times. J is TRBJ1-2 and V is TRBV30; the D is unclear. Germline assignment: CDR1 GTSNPN and CDR2 SVGIG (reference sequence). The CDR3 is 12 amino acids. Trimming left V 5 bases short and J 3 bases short, with 10 bases between. Here the CDR3 reads CAWQLGYYGYTF. Written as DNA, the CDR3 is TGTGCCTGGCAACTAGGGTACTATGGCTACACCTTC.